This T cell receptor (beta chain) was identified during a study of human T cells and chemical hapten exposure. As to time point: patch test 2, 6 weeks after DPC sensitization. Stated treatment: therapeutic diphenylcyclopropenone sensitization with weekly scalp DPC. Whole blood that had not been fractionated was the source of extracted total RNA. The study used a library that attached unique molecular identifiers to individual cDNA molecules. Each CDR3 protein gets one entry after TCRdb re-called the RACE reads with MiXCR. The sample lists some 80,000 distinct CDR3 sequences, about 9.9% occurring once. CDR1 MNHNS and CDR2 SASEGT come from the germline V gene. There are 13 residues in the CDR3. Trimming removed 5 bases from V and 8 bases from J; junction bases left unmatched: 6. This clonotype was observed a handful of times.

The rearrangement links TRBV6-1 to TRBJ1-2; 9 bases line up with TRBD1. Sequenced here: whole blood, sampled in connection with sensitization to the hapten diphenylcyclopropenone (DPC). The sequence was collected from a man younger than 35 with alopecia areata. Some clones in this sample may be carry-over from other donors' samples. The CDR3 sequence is CASSPGTGKGYTF. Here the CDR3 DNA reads TGTGCCAGCAGTCCCGGGACAGGGAAGGGCTACACCTTC.